This T cell receptor beta chain was sequenced for a study of molecular identifiers for immune sequencing clone quantification. The study's findings and limits: In CMV-specific effectors, clones above 20 copies held over 98% of molecules; naive, under 1%. Spiked TCR RNA from one Jurkat cell reportedly showed up when mixed among 850,000 to 1,000,000 naive cells.

This CDR3 contains 17 residues. In germline, CDR1 is SGDLS, CDR2 YYNGEE. The V end lost 0 bases, the J end lost 2 bases, and 16 bases lay between the germline ends. About this clonotype: What it binds is not known.

Bulk TCR libraries were made with methods that had been previously described and with listed TCR primers. TCRdb re-called the PCR reads with MiXCR, one entry per CDR3 protein. This sample has around 100,000 distinct CDR3 sequences, with about 35% found just once. Sequenced: naive CD8+ T cells from blood, with Jurkat cell RNA spiked in. The subset is: FACS-sorted CD8+CD4-CCR7+CD45RA+ naive T cells. The clonotype was recovered from a human donor in good health. Some libraries in this study had Jurkat cell RNA spiked in. The rearrangement uses TRBV9 and TRBJ2-3; either TRBD1 or TRBD2 may supply D (6 bases each). The CDR3 bases are TGTGCCAGCAGCGTAGACGGGGGACAACACCTCACAGATACGCAGTATTTT. It translates to CASSVDGGQHLTDTQYF.